Listed here are 13 T cell receptor beta chains from one sample, sequenced in a study of blood T cell repertoires in COVID-19. TCRdb keeps only in-frame clones here, not all; method: immunoSEQ multiplex PCR. There are more than 90,000 clones in the sample; 85% occur only once, and around 2% lies in the top ten. Material: peripheral blood. The receptors come from a woman in her 70s with active or convalescent COVID-19.

The chain uses TRBV4-3 and TRBJ2-5; 9 bases map to TRBD2. The CDR3 is made up of 15 amino acids. Trimming at V came to 1 base and at J to 2 bases, leaving 2 bases not matched to a gene. The germline V gene has CDR1 LGHNA and CDR2 YSLEER. Written as DNA, the CDR3 is TGCGCCAGCAGCCAAGGCGGGGGGGCACAAGAGACCCAGTACTTC. Translated: CASSQGGGAQETQYF.

The V call is TRBV5-5, the J call TRBJ1-1; D call uncertain. CDR1 and CDR2 from the germline V gene are SGHKS and YYEKEE (reference sequence). This CDR3 has 13 residues. V was shortened by 0 bases and J by 8 bases, with 11 bases between the two germline ends. The CDR3 coding sequence is TGTGCCAGCAGCTTGGAGCGGACCATGGAAGCTTTCTTT. It translates to CASSLERTMEAFF.

This chain joins TRBV7-9 and TRBJ1-1; D is uncertain. Per the germline V gene, CDR1 is SEHNR and CDR2 is FQNEAQ (reference sequence). Trimming cost V 2 bases and J 3 bases, with 7 bases left between them. The CDR3 loop spans 13 amino acids. CDR3 residues: CASSLIRDTEAFF. The CDR3 coding sequence is TGTGCCAGCAGCTTAATCCGGGACACTGAAGCTTTCTTT. Variable domain in full (rest from reference TRBV7-9 and TRBJ1-1): DTGVSQNPRHKITKRGQNVTFRCDPISEHNRLYWYRQTLGQGPEFLTYFQNEAQLEKSRLLSDRFSAERPKGSFSTLEIQRTEQGDSAMYLCASSLIRDTEAFFGQGTRLTVV.

The J gene is TRBJ2-1, the V gene TRBV24-1; D is possibly TRBD1 (6 bases). Per the germline V gene, CDR1 is KGHDR and CDR2 is SFDVKD. There are 14 residues in the CDR3. Trimming took 2 bases from V and 7 from J, leaving 11 bases between them. The CDR3 DNA reads TGTGCCACCAGTGATTCCGGACAGTTGAATGAGCAGTTCTTC. As protein: CATSDSGQLNEQFF.

The J gene is TRBJ2-3, the V gene TRBV2; 9 bases are a match to TRBD2. This CDR3 has 16 residues. The V segment lost 6 bases and the J segment 0 bases; nucleotides outside the gene matches: 7. Germline V gene lookup returns CDR1 SNHLY and CDR2 FYNNEI. The CDR3 loop reads CASRPGRGGSTDTQYF. In DNA form, the CDR3 reads TGTGCCAGCAGGCCCGGGCGGGGGGGAAGCACAGATACGCAGTATTTT.

This clone was seen a single time. This chain uses TRBV30 with TRBJ2-4; TRBD1 agrees at 10 bases. The CDR3 contains 16 residues. The V gene's germline CDR1 is GTSNPN and CDR2 SVGIG (reference sequence). The V segment lost 3 bases and the J segment 7 bases; nucleotides outside the gene matches: 12. CDR3 nucleotides: TGTGCCTGGAGCAATGATAGGACAGGGGGAAGGAACATTCAGTACTTC. The encoded protein is CAWSNDRTGGRNIQYF.

The chain carries TRBV5-1 and TRBJ1-1; a weak D match, TRBD1 (5 bases). The CDR3 runs 14 residues. With 4 bases removed from V and 6 bases from J, the gap between germline ends came to 16 bases. Germline CDR1 is SGHRS and CDR2 is YFSETQ. The CDR3 here is CASSRIAGIAEAFF. The CDR3 DNA follows: TGCGCCAGCAGCCGAATTGCAGGGATCGCTGAAGCTTTCTTT.

In its sample, this clone was seen a few times. The chain combines TRBV7-2 with TRBJ1-2, with D possibly matching TRBD1 (6 bases). With 2 bases removed from V and 8 bases from J, the gap between germline ends came to 12 bases. CDR3 length: 13 residues. In germline, CDR1 is SGHTA, CDR2 FQGNSA. CDR3 nucleotides: TGTGCCAGCAGCTTATTTGGCAGGGGAGGCTACACCTTC. It yields the protein CASSLFGRGGYTF.

The V call is TRBV3-1 (or the pseudogene TRBV3-2), the J call TRBJ1-5, with TRBD1 matching over 7 bases. CDR1 is LGHDT, CDR2 YNNKEL, per germline (reference sequence). The CDR3 is 15 amino acids. Trimming cost V 1 base and J 2 bases; bases outside gene matches: 2. CDR3: CASSQATGGNQPQHF. The CDR3 DNA is TGTGCCAGCAGCCAAGCCACAGGGGGCAATCAGCCCCAGCATTTT.

This clone was seen just once. This sequence joins TRBV2 and TRBJ2-1, with D unclear. The CDR3 runs 13 residues. The germline CDR1 and CDR2 sequences are SNHLY and FYNNEI. The V and J ends lost 4 bases and 4 bases respectively, with 8 bases between them. CDR3 sequence: CASSVAEYNEQFF. Here the CDR3 DNA reads TGTGCCAGCAGTGTTGCAGAATACAATGAGCAGTTCTTC.

The chain carries TRBV11-2 and TRBJ2-5, with D possibly being TRBD2 (5 bases). Per germline, CDR1 SGHAT and CDR2 FQNNGV. Trimming took off 3 bases at V and 10 bases at J, with 33 bases between the two ends. The CDR3 runs to 19 residues. CDR3 bases: TGTGCCAGCAGCTTTACCTCTCCGGAAGAACACCGGCAGCGGTGGGGCCAGTACTTC. Translation gives CASSFTSPEEHRQRWGQYF.

The chain couples TRBV3-1 (or the pseudogene TRBV3-2) to TRBJ2-5; 7 nucleotides match TRBD1. The CDR3 loop spans 12 amino acids. The ends lost 2 bases at V and 14 bases at J; junction bases unmatched: 8. Germline V CDR1 and CDR2: LGHDT, YNNKEL (reference sequence). The CDR3 DNA reads TGTGCCAGCAGCCAACTAATAGGGGGCAGATACTTC. Amino acid sequence: CASSQLIGGRYF.

The CDR3 bases are TGTGCCAGCAGCCCAGAGGGAGGGCAGCCCCAGCATTTT. It specifies CASSPEGGQPQHF. The V and J genes are TRBV7-9 and TRBJ1-5; D is undetermined. The germline V gene encodes CDR1 SEHNR and CDR2 FQNEAQ (reference sequence). Trimming removed 5 bases at V and 7 bases at J, with 12 bases between. The CDR3 has 13 amino acids.